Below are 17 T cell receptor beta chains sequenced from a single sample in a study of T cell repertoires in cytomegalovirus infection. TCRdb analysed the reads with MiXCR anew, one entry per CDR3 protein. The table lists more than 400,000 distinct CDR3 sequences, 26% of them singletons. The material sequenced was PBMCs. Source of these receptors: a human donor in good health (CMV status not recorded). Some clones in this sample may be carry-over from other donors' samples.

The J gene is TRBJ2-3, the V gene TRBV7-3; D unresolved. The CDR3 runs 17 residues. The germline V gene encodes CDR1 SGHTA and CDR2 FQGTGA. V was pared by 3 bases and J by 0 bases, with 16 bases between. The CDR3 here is CASSLRNSQFSTDTQYF. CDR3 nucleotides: TGTGCCAGCAGCTTGCGGAACAGTCAGTTTAGCACAGATACGCAGTATTTT. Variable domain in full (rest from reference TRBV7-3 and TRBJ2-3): GAGVSQTPSNKVTEKGKYVELRCDPISGHTALYWYRQSLGQGPEFLIYFQGTGAADDSGLPNDRFFAVRPEGSVSTLKIQRTERGDSAVYLCASSLRNSQFSTDTQYFGPGTRLTVL.

The CDR3 is CASSVRQGTAYEQYF. CDR3 bases: TGTGCCAGCAGCGTCAGACAGGGTACAGCCTACGAGCAGTACTTC. V usage is TRBV28 and J usage is TRBJ2-7; the match to TRBD1 covers 7 bases. From germline, CDR1 is MDHEN and CDR2 SYDVKM. The length of the CDR3 is 15 residues. V was clipped by 6 bases and J by 2 bases; unmatched bases: 10.

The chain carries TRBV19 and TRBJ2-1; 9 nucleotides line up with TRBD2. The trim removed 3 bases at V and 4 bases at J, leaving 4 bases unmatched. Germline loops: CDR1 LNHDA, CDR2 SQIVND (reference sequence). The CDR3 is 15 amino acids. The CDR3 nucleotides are TGTGCCAGTAGTATCCTAGCGGGAAAATACAATGAGCAGTTCTTC. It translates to CASSILAGKYNEQFF.

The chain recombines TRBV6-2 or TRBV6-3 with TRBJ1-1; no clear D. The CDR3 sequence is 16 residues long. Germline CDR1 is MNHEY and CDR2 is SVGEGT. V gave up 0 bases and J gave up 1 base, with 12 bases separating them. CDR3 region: CASSYSTMGRNTEAFF. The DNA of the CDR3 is TGTGCCAGCAGTTACTCAACGATGGGAAGGAACACTGAAGCTTTCTTT.

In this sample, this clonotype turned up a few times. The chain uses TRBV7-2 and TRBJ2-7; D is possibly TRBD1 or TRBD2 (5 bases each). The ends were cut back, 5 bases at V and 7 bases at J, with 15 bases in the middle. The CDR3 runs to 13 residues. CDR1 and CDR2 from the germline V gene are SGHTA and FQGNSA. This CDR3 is CASSRPGTGEQYF. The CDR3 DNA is TGTGCCAGCAGCCGCCCAGGGACGGGGGAGCAGTACTTC.

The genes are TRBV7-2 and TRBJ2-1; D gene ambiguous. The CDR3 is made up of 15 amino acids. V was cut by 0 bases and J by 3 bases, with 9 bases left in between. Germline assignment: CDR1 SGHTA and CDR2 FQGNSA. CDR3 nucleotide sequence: TGTGCCAGCAGCTTAGCGGCCAACAACTACAATGAGCAGTTCTTC. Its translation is CASSLAANNYNEQFF.

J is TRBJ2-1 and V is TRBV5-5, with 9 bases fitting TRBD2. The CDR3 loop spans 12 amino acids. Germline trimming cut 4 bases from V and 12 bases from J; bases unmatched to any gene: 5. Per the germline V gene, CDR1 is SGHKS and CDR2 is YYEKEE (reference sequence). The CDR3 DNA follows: TGTGCCAGCAGCCCTCTAGCGGGGTTGCAGTTCTTC. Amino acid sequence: CASSPLAGLQFF.

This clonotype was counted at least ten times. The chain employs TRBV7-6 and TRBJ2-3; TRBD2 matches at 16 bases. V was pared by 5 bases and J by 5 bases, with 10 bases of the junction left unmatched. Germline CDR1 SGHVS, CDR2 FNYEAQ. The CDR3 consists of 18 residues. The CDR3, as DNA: TGTGCCAGCAGCCCAGGCCCGGGACTAGCGGGAGGGCTAGATACGCAGTATTTT. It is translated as CASSPGPGLAGGLDTQYF. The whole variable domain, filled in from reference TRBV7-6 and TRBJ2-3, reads GAGVSQSPRYKVTKRGQDVALRCDPISGHVSLYWYRQALGQGPEFLTYFNYEAQQDKSGLPNDRFSAERPEGSISTLTIQRTEQRDSAMYRCASSPGPGLAGGLDTQYFGPGTRLTVL.

In DNA form, the CDR3 reads TGTGCCAGCACTCGGACAGGAGATCTGAACACTGAAGCTTTCTTT. Its protein is CASTRTGDLNTEAFF. This chain connects TRBV12-3 or TRBV12-4 to TRBJ1-1; the match to TRBD1 covers 7 bases. CDR3 size: 15 residues. The trim removed 7 bases at V and 0 bases at J, leaving 8 bases unmatched.

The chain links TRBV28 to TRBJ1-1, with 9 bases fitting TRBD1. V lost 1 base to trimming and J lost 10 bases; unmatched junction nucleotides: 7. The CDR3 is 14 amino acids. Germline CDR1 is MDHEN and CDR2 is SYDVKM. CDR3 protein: CASSLLGQGTSAFF. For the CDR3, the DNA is TGTGCCAGCAGTTTATTGGGACAGGGTACGTCAGCTTTCTTT. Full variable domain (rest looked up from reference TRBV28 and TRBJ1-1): DVKVTQSSRYLVKRTGEKVFLECVQDMDHENMFWYRQDPGLGLRLIYFSYDVKMKEKGDIPEGYSVSREKKERFSLILESASTNQTSMYLCASSLLGQGTSAFFGQGTRLTVV.

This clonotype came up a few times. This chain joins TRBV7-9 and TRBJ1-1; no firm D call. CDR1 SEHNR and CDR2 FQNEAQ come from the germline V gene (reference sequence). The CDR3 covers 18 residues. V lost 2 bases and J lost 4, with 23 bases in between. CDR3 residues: CASSLSAPGSGRGTEAFF. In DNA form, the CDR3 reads TGTGCCAGCAGCTTATCCGCCCCGGGATCAGGCCGAGGCACTGAAGCTTTCTTT.

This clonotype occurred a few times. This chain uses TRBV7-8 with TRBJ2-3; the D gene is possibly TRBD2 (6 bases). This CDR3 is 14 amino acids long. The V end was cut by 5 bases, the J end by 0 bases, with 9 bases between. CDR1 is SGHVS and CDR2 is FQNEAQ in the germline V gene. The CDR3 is CASSKLASTDTQYF. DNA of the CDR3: TGTGCCAGCAGCAAACTAGCTAGCACAGATACGCAGTATTTT.

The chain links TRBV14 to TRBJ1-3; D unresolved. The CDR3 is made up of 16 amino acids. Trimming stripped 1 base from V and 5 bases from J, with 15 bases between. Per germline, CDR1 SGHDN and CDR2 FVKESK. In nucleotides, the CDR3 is TGTGCCAGCAGCCAAGCCCCATCCCAGTACAGAAACACCATATATTTT. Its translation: CASSQAPSQYRNTIYF.

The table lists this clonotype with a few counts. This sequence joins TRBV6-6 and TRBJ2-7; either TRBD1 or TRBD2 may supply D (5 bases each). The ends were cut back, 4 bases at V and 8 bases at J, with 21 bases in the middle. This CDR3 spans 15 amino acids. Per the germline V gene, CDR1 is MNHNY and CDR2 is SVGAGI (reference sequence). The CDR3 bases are TGTGCCAGCAGTTGGCTCCGGGACCTACTTTTTAAGCAGTACGTC. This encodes CASSWLRDLLFKQYV.

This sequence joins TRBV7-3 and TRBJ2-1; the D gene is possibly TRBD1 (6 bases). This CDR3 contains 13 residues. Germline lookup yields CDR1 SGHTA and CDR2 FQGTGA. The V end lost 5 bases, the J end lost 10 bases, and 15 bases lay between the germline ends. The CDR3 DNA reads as TGTGCCAGCAGCCTTAACCGGGACACCGAGCAGTTCTTC. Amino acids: CASSLNRDTEQFF.

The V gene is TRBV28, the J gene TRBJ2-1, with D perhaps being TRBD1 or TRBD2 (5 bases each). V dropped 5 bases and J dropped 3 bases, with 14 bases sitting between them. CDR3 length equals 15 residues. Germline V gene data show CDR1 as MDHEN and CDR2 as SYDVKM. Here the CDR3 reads CASSRPGPLYNEQFF. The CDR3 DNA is TGTGCCAGCAGTCGTCCGGGACCCCTCTACAATGAGCAGTTCTTC.

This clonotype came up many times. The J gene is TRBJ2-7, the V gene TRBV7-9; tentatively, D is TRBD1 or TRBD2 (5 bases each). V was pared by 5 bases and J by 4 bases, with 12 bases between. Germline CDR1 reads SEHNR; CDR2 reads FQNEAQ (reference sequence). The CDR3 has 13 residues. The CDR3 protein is CASSPDGAYEQYV. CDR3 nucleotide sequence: TGTGCCAGCAGCCCCGACGGGGCTTACGAGCAGTACGTC.